Here is one T cell receptor (beta chain) with its context. This specimen comes from a study of blood T cell repertoires in COVID-19. The V gene end was trimmed by 1 base and the J gene end by 5 bases; junction bases not matched to a gene: 1. CDR1 is SGHTS, CDR2 YDEGEE, per germline. This CDR3 is built from 14 residues. Authors' methods: How many nucleated cells were present was estimated from reference gene primer amplification. The method was immunoSEQ multiplex PCR; TCRdb's version includes in-frame clones alone and lacks a portion of them. V, J and clone size are those of that table, while D and trimming were read from the DNA. The data hold roughly 120,000 clones, with about 85% observed a single time.

The rearrangement uses TRBV5-8 and TRBJ2-1; 9 positions match TRBD1. Sequences were obtained from peripheral blood. The sequence was collected from a woman at least 80 years old with COVID-19, enrolled during active disease. The CDR3 nucleotides are TGTGCCAGCAGCTTGAGGGACAGGGACAATGAGCAGTTCTTC. This codes for CASSLRDRDNEQFF.